This is a list of T cell receptor beta chains from one sample in a study of cytomegalovirus exposure and HLA in healthy donors. The repertoire was sequenced with immunoSEQ multiplex PCR; TCRdb's copy has only in-frame clones and lacks some. The sample has tens of thousands of clones, roughly 94% seen once. The sequencing input was PBMCs. Source of these receptors: a man in his late teens or twenties in good health and CMV-seropositive. Each CDR3 is given with its conserved first and last residue. A D gene is named only where the DNA matches it firmly. Where a row states a size, it is once, few, many or the class of an expanded clone; other rows omit it.

v_gene	j_gene	d_gene	len	abundance	CDR3nt	CDR3aa
TRBV6-5	TRBJ2-3	NA	15	NA	TGTGCCAGCAGTTACTCGGTCAGTACGTTTCCTACGCAGTATTTT	CASSYSVSTFPTQYF
TRBV6-5	TRBJ2-7	TRBD1	14	NA	TGTGCCAGCAGTGGACAGGGGAGCTCCTACGAGCAGTACTTC	CASSGQGSSYEQYF
TRBV4-1	TRBJ2-1	TRBD2	13	NA	TGCGCCAGCAGCCAAGGGGGGGGGAATGAGCAGTTCTTC	CASSQGGGNEQFF
TRBV6-5	TRBJ2-7	NA	13	NA	TGTGCCAGCAGTTACTGGGGGGGCCACGAGCAGTACTTC	CASSYWGGHEQYF
TRBV4-1	TRBJ2-2	NA	13	NA	TGCGCCAGCAGCGCGCCGGGGGCCGGGGAGCTGTTTTTT	CASSAPGAGELFF
TRBV7-8	TRBJ1-5	NA	15	NA	TGTGCCAGCAGCTTAAGCGGGCTCCTTGATCAGCCCCAGCATTTT	CASSLSGLLDQPQHF
TRBV9	TRBJ2-1	NA	17	once	TGTGCCAGCAGCGTAAGAGCGAATCAACTCACCTACAATGAGCAGTTCTTC	CASSVRANQLTYNEQFF
TRBV23-1	TRBJ1-2	NA	14	NA	TGCGCCAGCAGTCAAACGGAGCCTAACTATGGCTACACCTTC	CASSQTEPNYGYTF
TRBV14	TRBJ1-1	NA	12	once	TGTGCCAGCAGCCCTCAGGACACTGAAGCTTTCTTT	CASSPQDTEAFF
TRBV5-1	TRBJ2-7	TRBD1	15	NA	TGCGCCAGCAGCTTGGCAGGGGGCCGTACGTACGAGCAGTACTTC	CASSLAGGRTYEQYF
TRBV7-5	TRBJ2-1	NA	22	NA	TGTGCCAGAAGCTTTGGGGTTTGTGACACCTCGGACTCTCGCCTATGGTACAATGAGCAGTTCTTC	CARSFGVCDTSDSRLWYNEQFF
TRBV15	TRBJ2-1	TRBD1	13	NA	TGTGCCACCAGCAGAGATGAGGCGGGACAGGAGTTCTTC	CATSRDEAGQEFF
TRBV6-5	TRBJ1-1	NA	14	NA	TGTGCCAGCAAGACCGAGCAGGGGAACACTGAAGCTTTCTTT	CASKTEQGNTEAFF
TRBV7-3	TRBJ2-7	TRBD1	14	NA	TGTGCCAGCAGCGCGGACAGGGTGTCCTACGAGCAGTACTTC	CASSADRVSYEQYF
TRBV30	TRBJ1-1	NA	13	NA	TGTGCCTGGAGCGCTGACAGGAACACTGAAGCTTTCTTT	CAWSADRNTEAFF
TRBV2	TRBJ2-2	TRBD1	14	NA	TGTGCCACCTATGGACAGGGGTGGACCGGGGAGCTGTTTTTT	CATYGQGWTGELFF
TRBV11-3	TRBJ2-2	TRBD2	15	NA	TGTGCCAGCAGCTTGGGGACTAGCGGGTCCGGGGAGCTGTTTTTT	CASSLGTSGSGELFF
TRBV5-1	TRBJ1-2	NA	15	NA	TGCGCCAGCAGCTTGGTTGGGGCCACCAACTATGGCTACACCTTC	CASSLVGATNYGYTF
TRBV2	TRBJ1-1	NA	12	NA	TGTGCCAGCAGGGGAGGGGGCACTGAAGCTTTCTTT	CASRGGGTEAFF
TRBV4-1	TRBJ2-5	NA	13	NA	TGCGCCAGCAGCCAAGTTGACTTGGAGACCCAGTACTTC	CASSQVDLETQYF
TRBV2	TRBJ2-7	NA	15	NA	TGTGCCAGCATGGGTGGCGGGGGCCGCACCTACGAGCAGTACTTC	CASMGGGGRTYEQYF
TRBV7-8	TRBJ1-1	NA	15	NA	TGTGCCAGCAGCCGAAACTCAGGGGCGAACACTGAAGCTTTCTTT	CASSRNSGANTEAFF
TRBV2	TRBJ1-3	NA	13	NA	TGTGCCAGCAGTCCGGTCTCTGGAAACACCATATATTTT	CASSPVSGNTIYF
TRBV2	TRBJ1-3	TRBD1	14	NA	TGTGCCAGCAGTGACAGGGGGCTGTTAAACACCATATATTTT	CASSDRGLLNTIYF
TRBV5-6	TRBJ1-1	TRBD1	15	NA	TGTGCCAGCAGCCCGGGGACAGGCGTGAACACTGAAGCTTTCTTT	CASSPGTGVNTEAFF
TRBV9	TRBJ1-1	NA	14	NA	TGTGCCAGCAGCGTAGGGTTGGCCAACACTGAAGCTTTCTTT	CASSVGLANTEAFF
TRBV10-3	TRBJ2-7	NA	10	NA	TGTGCCATCGGGGGGAACGAGCAGTACTTC	CAIGGNEQYF
TRBV9	TRBJ2-1	TRBD2	17	NA	TGTGCCAGCAGCTCCAGCCCCCGGACTAGCGGGGTGGATGAGCAGTTCTTC	CASSSSPRTSGVDEQFF
TRBV19	TRBJ1-1	TRBD1	16	once	TGTGCCAGTAGTCTAAAGACAGGGGGAGTTAACACTGAAGCTTTCTTT	CASSLKTGGVNTEAFF
TRBV10-3	TRBJ2-5	NA	17	once	TGTGCCATCAGTGAGCCCGACTCAACAGGTGCCCAAGAGACCCAGTACTTC	CAISEPDSTGAQETQYF
TRBV11-2	TRBJ2-3	TRBD2	17	once	TGTGCCAGCAGCCCTCCATTCGGTAGCGGGGGGCGGGATACGCAGTATTTT	CASSPPFGSGGRDTQYF
TRBV7-9	TRBJ2-3	TRBD2	14	NA	TGTGCCAGCAGCTCTGGAGCGGGAGCAGATACGCAGTATTTT	CASSSGAGADTQYF
TRBV5-4	TRBJ2-7	NA	14	NA	TGTGCCAGCAGCCTAGGGGGAGCCCACTACGAGCAGTACTTC	CASSLGGAHYEQYF
TRBV5-1	TRBJ2-3	TRBD2	15	once	TGCGCCAGCAGCTCAGACCACCTAGCGGCAGATACGCAGTATTTT	CASSSDHLAADTQYF
TRBV7-9	TRBJ2-7	NA	13	once	TGTGCCAGCAGCTTAGAGGGGTCCCACGAGCAGTACTTC	CASSLEGSHEQYF
TRBV5-6	TRBJ2-7	TRBD2	19	NA	TGTGCCAGCGGTAACCCTTCCCCTGAAGCGGGGGCGAATTCCTACGAGCAGTACTTC	CASGNPSPEAGANSYEQYF